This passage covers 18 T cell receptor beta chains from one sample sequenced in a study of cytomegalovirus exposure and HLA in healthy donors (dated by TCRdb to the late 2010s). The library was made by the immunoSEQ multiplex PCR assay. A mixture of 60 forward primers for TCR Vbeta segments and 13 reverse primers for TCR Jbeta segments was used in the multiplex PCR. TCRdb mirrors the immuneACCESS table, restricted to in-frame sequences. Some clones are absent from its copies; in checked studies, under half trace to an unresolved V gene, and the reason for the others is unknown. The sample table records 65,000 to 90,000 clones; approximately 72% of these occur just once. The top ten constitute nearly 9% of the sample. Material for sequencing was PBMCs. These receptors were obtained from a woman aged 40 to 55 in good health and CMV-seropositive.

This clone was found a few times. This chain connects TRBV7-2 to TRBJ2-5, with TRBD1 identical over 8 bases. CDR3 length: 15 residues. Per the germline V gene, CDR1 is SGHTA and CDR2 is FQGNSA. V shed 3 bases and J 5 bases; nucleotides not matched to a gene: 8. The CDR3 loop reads CASSFDRGIQETQYF. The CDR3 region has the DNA TGTGCCAGCAGCTTCGACAGGGGCATTCAGGAGACCCAGTACTTC.

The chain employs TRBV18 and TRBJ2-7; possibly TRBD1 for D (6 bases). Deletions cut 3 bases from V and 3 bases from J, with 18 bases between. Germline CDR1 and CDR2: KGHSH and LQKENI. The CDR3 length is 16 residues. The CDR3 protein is CASSPGRKGVHYEQYF. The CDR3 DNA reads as TGTGCCAGCTCACCGGGCCGGAAGGGGGTTCACTACGAGCAGTACTTC. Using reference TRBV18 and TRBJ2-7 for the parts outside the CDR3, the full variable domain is NAGVMQNPRHLVRRRGQEARLRCSPMKGHSHVYWYRQLPEEGLKFMVYLQKENIIDESGMPKERFSAEFPKEGPSILRIQQVVRGDSAAYFCASSPGRKGVHYEQYFGPGTRLTVT.

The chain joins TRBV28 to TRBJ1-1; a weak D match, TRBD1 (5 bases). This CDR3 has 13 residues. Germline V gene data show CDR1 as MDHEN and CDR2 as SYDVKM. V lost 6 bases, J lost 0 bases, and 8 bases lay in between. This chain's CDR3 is CASRQGLNTEAFF. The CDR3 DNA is TGTGCCAGCAGGCAGGGTCTGAACACTGAAGCTTTCTTT.

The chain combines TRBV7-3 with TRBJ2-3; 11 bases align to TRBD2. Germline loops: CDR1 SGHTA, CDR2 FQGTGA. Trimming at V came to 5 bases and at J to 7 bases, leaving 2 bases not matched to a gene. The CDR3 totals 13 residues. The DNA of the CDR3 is TGTGCCAGCAGCACTAGCGGGGGAAATACGCAGTATTTT. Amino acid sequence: CASSTSGGNTQYF.

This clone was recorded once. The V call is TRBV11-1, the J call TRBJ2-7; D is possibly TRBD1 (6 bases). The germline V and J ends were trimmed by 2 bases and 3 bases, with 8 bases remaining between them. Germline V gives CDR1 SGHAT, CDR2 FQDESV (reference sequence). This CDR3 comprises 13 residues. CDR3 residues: CASSLSGHYEQYF. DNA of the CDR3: TGTGCCAGCAGCTTATCGGGACACTACGAGCAGTACTTC.

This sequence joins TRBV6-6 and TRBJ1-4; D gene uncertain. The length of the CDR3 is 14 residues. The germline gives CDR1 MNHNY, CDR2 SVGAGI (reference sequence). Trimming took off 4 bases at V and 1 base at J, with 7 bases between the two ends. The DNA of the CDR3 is TGTGCCAGCAGTTTTCCAGGAACTAATGAAAAACTGTTTTTT. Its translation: CASSFPGTNEKLFF.

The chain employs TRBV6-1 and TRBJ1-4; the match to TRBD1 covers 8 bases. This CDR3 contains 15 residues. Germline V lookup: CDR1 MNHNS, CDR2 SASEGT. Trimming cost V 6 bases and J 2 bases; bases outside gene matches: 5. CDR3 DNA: TGTGCCAGCAGGAGCAGGGGGCTGACTAATGAAAAACTGTTTTTT. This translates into CASRSRGLTNEKLFF.

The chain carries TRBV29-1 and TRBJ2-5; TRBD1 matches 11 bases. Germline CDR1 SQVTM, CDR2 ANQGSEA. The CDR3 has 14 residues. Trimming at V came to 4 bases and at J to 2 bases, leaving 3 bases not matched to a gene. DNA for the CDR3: TGCAGCGTTGTCGGACAGGGGGCTCAAGAGACCCAGTACTTC. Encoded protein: CSVVGQGAQETQYF.

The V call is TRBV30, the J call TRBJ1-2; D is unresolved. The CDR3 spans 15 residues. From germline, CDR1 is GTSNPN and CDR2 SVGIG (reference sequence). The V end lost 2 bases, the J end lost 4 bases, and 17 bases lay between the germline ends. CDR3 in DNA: TGTGCCTGGAGTTTTCCAAATACAGCCATCTATGGCTACACCTTC. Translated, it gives CAWSFPNTAIYGYTF.

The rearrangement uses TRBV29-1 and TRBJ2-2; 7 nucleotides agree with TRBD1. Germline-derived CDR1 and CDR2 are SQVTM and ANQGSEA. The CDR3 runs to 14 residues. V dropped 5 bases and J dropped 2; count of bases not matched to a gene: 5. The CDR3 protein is CSVLGTANTGELFF. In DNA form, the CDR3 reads TGCAGCGTTTTAGGGACAGCTAACACCGGGGAGCTGTTTTTT.

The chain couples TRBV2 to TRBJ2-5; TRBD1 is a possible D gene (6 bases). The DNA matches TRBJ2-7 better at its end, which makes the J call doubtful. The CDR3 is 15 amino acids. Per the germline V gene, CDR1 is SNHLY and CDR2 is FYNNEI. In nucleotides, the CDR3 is TGTGCCAGCAGTGAATCCCAGGGGTCCTTCTACGAGCAGTACTTC. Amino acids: CASSESQGSFYEQYF.

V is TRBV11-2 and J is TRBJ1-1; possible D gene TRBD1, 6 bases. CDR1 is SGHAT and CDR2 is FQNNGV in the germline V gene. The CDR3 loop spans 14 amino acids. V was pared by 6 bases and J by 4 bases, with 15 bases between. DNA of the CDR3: TGTGCCAGCAGGAGGTGGGGGCGAAGCACTGAAGCTTTCTTT. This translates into CASRRWGRSTEAFF.

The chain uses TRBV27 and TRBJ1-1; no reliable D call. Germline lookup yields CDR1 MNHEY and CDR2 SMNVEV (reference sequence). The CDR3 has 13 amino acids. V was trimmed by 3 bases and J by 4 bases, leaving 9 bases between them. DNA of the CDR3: TGTGCCAGCAGTTTCGGGGTAGGCACTGAAGCTTTCTTT. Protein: CASSFGVGTEAFF.

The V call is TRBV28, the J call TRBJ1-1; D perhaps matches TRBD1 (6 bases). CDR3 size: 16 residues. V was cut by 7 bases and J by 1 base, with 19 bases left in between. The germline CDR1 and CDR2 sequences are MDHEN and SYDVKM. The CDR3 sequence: CASNPWGGQENTEAFF. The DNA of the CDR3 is TGTGCCAGCAATCCGTGGGGGGGCCAGGAGAACACTGAAGCTTTCTTT.

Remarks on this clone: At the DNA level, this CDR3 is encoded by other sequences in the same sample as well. CDR3 amino acids: CASSFGGGQETQYF. The CDR3, as DNA: TGTGCCAGCAGCTTCGGTGGGGGGCAAGAGACCCAGTACTTC. V and J are TRBV5-6 and TRBJ2-5, with D perhaps TRBD2 (6 bases). Trimming took off 2 bases at V and 2 bases at J, with 10 bases between the two ends. The CDR3 runs to 14 residues. CDR1 and CDR2 from the germline V gene are SGHDT and YYEEEE.

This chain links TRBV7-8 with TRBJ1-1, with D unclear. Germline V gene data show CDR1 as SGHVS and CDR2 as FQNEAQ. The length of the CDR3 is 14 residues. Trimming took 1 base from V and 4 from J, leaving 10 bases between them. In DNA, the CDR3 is TGTGCCAGCAGCTTAGGGGCGTATGGCACTGAAGCTTTCTTT. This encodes CASSLGAYGTEAFF. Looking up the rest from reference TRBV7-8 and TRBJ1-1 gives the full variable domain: GAGVSQSPRYKVAKRGQDVALRCDPISGHVSLFWYQQALGQGPEFLTYFQNEAQLDKSGLPSDRFFAERPEGSVSTLKIQRTQQEDSAVYLCASSLGAYGTEAFFGQGTRLTVV.

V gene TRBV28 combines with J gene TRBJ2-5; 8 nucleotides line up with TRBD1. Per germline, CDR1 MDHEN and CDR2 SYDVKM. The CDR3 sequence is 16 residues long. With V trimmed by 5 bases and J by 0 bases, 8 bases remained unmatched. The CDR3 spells CASSPPGTGDQETQYF. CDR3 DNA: TGTGCCAGCAGTCCACCCGGGACAGGAGACCAAGAGACCCAGTACTTC.

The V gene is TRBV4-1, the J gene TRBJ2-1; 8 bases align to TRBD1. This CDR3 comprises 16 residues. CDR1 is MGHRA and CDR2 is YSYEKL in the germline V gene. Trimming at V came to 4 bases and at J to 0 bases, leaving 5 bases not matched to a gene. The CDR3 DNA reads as TGCGCCAGCAGCCGTTCCGGACAGGGCTCCTACAATGAGCAGTTCTTC. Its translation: CASSRSGQGSYNEQFF.